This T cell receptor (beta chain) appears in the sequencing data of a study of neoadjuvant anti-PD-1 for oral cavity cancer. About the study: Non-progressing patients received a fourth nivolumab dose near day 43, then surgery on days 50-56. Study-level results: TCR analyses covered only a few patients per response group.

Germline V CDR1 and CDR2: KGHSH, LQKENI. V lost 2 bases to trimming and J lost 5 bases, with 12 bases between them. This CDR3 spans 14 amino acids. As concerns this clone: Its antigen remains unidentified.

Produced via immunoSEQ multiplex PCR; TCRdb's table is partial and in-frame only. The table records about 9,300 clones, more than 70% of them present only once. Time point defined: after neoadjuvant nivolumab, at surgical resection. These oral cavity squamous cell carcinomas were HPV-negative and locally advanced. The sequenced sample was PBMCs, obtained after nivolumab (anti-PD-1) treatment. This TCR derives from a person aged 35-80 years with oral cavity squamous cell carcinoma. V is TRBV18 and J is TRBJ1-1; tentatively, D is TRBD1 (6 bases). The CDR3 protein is CASSPRGRETEAFF. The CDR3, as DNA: TGTGCCAGCTCACCAAGGGGGAGAGAGACTGAAGCTTTCTTT.